This T cell receptor (beta chain) was documented in a study of blood T cell repertoires in COVID-19. Study context: The samples span acute and convalescent COVID-19 from the United States, Italy and Spain.

The CDR3 has 15 amino acids. Germline V gene sequence: CDR1 SNHLY, CDR2 FYNNEI. Trimming took 1 base from V and 4 from J, leaving 13 bases between them. TCRdb's copy holds only in-frame clones and misses some; the assay was immunoSEQ multiplex PCR. The data contain 150,000 or so clones, 81% of them seen just once; the ten biggest clones take up approximately 9.2%. The clonotype originates from a human donor with acute or convalescent COVID-19. The donor label of this sample is uncertain. The V and J genes are TRBV2 and TRBJ2-5, with D possibly TRBD2 on 6 matching bases. Source material: peripheral blood. The CDR3 coding sequence is TGTGCCAGCAGTGAAGGCGGAGGGCCGGTAGAGACCCAGTACTTC. Translation gives CASSEGGGPVETQYF.